This record concerns one TCR beta chain sequence. Study processing details: From reference gene primer amplification, estimates of nucleated cell counts were derived. This table comes from immunoSEQ multiplex PCR, and its TCRdb copy is limited to in-frame clones, with some not included. The V and J calls and clone size are taken from that table; D and trimming were inferred from the DNA. The sample consists of about 180,000 clones, roughly 84% of them appearing once. This specimen belongs to a study of blood T cell repertoires in COVID-19. Study as a whole: Whether acute or convalescent, the COVID-19 samples came from the United States, Italy and Spain. The analysed material was cDNA or gDNA that came from T cells, B-cell-depleted T cells, or PBMCs.

This CDR3 is 15 amino acids long. CDR1 and CDR2 (germline): DFQATT, SNEGSKA (reference sequence). Germline trimming cut 3 bases from V and 1 base from J; bases unmatched to any gene: 7. This receptor was identified in a man aged 50 or older with active or convalescent COVID-19. This chain uses TRBV20-1 with TRBJ1-2; 8 bases are shared with TRBD1. Sequencing was done on a sample of peripheral blood. The CDR3 nucleotides read TGCAGTGCTAGTCCGGGACAGGCGATTAACTATGGCTACACCTTC. Protein product: CSASPGQAINYGYTF.